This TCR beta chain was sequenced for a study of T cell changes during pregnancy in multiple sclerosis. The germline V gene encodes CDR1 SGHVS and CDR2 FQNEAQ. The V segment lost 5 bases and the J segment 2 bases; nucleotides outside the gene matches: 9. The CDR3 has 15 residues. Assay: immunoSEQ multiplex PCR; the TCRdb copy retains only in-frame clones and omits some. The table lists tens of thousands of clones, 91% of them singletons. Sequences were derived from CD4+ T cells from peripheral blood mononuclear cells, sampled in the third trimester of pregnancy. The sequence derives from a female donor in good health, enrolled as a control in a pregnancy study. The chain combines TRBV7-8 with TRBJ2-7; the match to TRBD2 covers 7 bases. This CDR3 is CASSQSRLAAYEQYF. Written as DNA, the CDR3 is TGTGCCAGCAGCCAGTCCCGCCTAGCGGCCTACGAGCAGTACTTC. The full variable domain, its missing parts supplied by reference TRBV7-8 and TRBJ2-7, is GAGVSQSPRYKVAKRGQDVALRCDPISGHVSLFWYQQALGQGPEFLTYFQNEAQLDKSGLPSDRFFAERPEGSVSTLKIQRTQQEDSAVYLCASSQSRLAAYEQYFGPGTRLTVT.